Listed below are T cell receptor beta chains from one sample, sequenced in a study of human T cells and chemical hapten exposure. MiXCR, run by TCRdb on the RACE reads, gives a single entry per CDR3 protein. The table includes under 300,000 distinct CDR3 sequences, approximately 7.5% detected once. Sequencing was performed on whole blood, taken in connection with sensitization to the hapten diphenylcyclopropenone (DPC). The receptor set was obtained from a man aged 18 to 30 with alopecia areata. Some clones in this sample may be carry-over from other donors' samples. Each CDR3 is given with its conserved first and last residue. D genes are given only for firm matches. The size field is filled for only some rows; it gives once, few, many or a size class.

TRBV24-1	-	TRBJ2-1	-	CATSDRYYEQFF	TGTGCCACCAGTGACCGATACTATGAGCAGTTCTTC
TRBV6-5	-	TRBJ1-1	-	CASSYSRQRWNTEAFF	TGTGCCAGCAGTTACTCGCGGCAGAGATGGAACACTGAAGCTTTCTTT
TRBV4-1	TRBD1	TRBJ1-1	few	CASSQVDREGTEAFF	TGCGCCAGCAGCCAAGTCGACAGGGAGGGAACTGAAGCTTTCTTT
TRBV4-2	TRBD2	TRBJ2-1	-	CASSQGPLAGGPNEQFF	TGTGCCAGCAGCCAAGGCCCTCTCGCGGGGGGGCCCAATGAGCAGTTCTTC
TRBV7-2	-	TRBJ2-3	-	CASSSGISTDTQYF	TGTGCCAGCAGTTCGGGGATTAGCACAGATACGCAGTATTTT
TRBV9	TRBD1	TRBJ2-1	few	CASSPTGEQAEQFF	TGTGCCAGCAGCCCCACAGGGGAACAGGCTGAGCAGTTCTTC
TRBV29-1	-	TRBJ1-1	few	CSVVIGALNTEAFF	TGCAGCGTTGTGATCGGAGCCTTGAACACTGAAGCTTTCTTT
TRBV4-3	-	TRBJ1-5	many	CASSQEDNQPQHF	TGCGCCAGCAGCCAAGAAGATAATCAGCCCCAGCATTTT
TRBV7-2	TRBD2	TRBJ2-5	-	CASSFVSSGGAVTQYF	TGTGCCAGCAGCTTCGTGTCTAGCGGGGGGGCAGTTACCCAGTACTTC
TRBV12-3/TRBV12-4	-	TRBJ1-2	many	CASSIGAPRGYGYTF	TGTGCCAGCAGCATTGGGGCACCACGAGGCTATGGCTACACCTTC
TRBV29-1	TRBD1	TRBJ2-5	few	CSVDGTEEKETQYF	TGCAGCGTTGATGGGACAGAGGAGAAAGAGACCCAGTACTTC
TRBV6-2/TRBV6-3	TRBD1	TRBJ2-7	few	CASSSTGGGEQYF	TGTGCCAGCAGTTCGACAGGGGGAGGGGAGCAGTACTTC
TRBV10-3	-	TRBJ1-5	many	CAISESRNQPQHF	TGTGCCATCAGTGAGTCAAGGAATCAGCCCCAGCATTTT
TRBV9	-	TRBJ2-5	few	CASSSRTGRETQYF	TGTGCCAGCAGCTCCCGGACTGGCCGAGAGACCCAGTACTTC
TRBV7-2	TRBD2	TRBJ2-4	many	CASSEGSGGHENIQYF	TGTGCCAGCAGCGAAGGCAGCGGGGGCCATGAAAACATTCAGTACTTC
TRBV29-1	TRBD1	TRBJ2-1	-	CSSGQASYNEQFF	TGCAGTTCCGGACAGGCGTCCTACAATGAGCAGTTCTTC